This is a list of T cell receptor beta chains from one sample in a study of blood T cells in healthy people across ages. TCRdb reprocessed the 5' RACE reads via MiXCR and lists one record per CDR3 protein. The repertoire holds 950,000 to 1,200,000 distinct CDR3 sequences, around two fifths seen once, with over 10% in the top ten. The material sequenced was blood. These receptors all stem from a man in his late teens or twenties in good health. CDR3s include the opening cysteine and the closing phenylalanine or tryptophan.

CDR3	J	V
CASSQGVGYDYTF	TRBJ1-2	TRBV4-2
CASSESRTQETQYF	TRBJ2-5	TRBV25-1
CASSQESHGLNTEAFF	TRBJ1-1	TRBV4-3
CASNSGESNTGELFF	TRBJ2-2	TRBV5-1
CASSSKGGFEQFF	TRBJ2-1	TRBV12-3/TRBV12-4
CAISEAAASTDTQYF	TRBJ2-3	TRBV10-3
CASSPQGWETQFF	TRBJ2-1	TRBV9
CASSLDRGLNNEQFF	TRBJ2-1	TRBV5-1
CASSLGDGDNSPLHF	TRBJ1-6	TRBV5-1
CASSLPTSDRRETQYF	TRBJ2-5	TRBV5-1
CASSQKDSDQPQHF	TRBJ1-5	TRBV4-2
CASSTGPPSYEQYF	TRBJ2-7	TRBV6-1
CASSRVAEKLFF	TRBJ1-4	TRBV12-3/TRBV12-4
CASHGEWAANTEAFF	TRBJ1-1	TRBV25-1